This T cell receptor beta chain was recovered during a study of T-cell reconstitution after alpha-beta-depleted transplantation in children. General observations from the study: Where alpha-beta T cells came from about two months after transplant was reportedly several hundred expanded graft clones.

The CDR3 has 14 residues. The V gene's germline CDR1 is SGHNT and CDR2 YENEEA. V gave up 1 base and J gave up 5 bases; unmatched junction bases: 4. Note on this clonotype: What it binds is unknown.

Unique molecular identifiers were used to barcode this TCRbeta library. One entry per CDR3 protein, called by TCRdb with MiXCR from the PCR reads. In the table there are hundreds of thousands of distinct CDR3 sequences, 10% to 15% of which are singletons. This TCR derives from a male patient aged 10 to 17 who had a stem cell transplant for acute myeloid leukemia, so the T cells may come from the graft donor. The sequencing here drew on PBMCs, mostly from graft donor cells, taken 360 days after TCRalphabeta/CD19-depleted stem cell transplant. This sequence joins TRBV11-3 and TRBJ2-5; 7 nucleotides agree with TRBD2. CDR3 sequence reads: CASSLGGSGETQYF. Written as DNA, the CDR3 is TGTGCCAGCAGCTTAGGCGGGAGCGGGGAGACCCAGTACTTC.